This T cell receptor beta chain came from a study of T-cell memory formation after mild COVID-19. Germline-derived CDR1 and CDR2 are SNHLY and FYNNEI. The CDR3 covers 13 residues. Trimming at V came to 8 bases and at J to 2 bases, leaving 4 bases not matched to a gene. This clonotype showed up just a few times. It was 5'RACE with constant-segment primers that produced the TCR alpha and TCR beta cDNA libraries, which carried sample barcodes and UMIs. One entry per CDR3 protein, called by TCRdb with MiXCR from the 5' RACE reads. The sample carries approximately 240,000 distinct CDR3 sequences, about a sixth recorded once.

The chain is built from TRBV2 and TRBJ2-7; 9 bases agree with TRBD1. The receptor's source is a man younger than 35 who had mild COVID-19 (a few samples of this study predate the infection). Cell type and time point are not known. Material for sequencing was PBMCs or a T cell subset sorted from them (not recorded which). In nucleotides, the CDR3 is TGTGCCAGCCGGGACAGGGTCGCCTACGAGCAGTACTTC. The encoded protein is CASRDRVAYEQYF. Using reference TRBV2 and TRBJ2-7 for the parts outside the CDR3, the full variable domain is EPEVTQTPSHQVTQMGQEVILRCVPISNHLYFYWYRQILGQKVEFLVSFYNNEISEKSEIFDDQFSVERPDGSNFTLKIRSTKLEDSAMYFCASRDRVAYEQYFGPGTRLTVT.